This T cell receptor beta chain comes out of a study of blood T cells in healthy people across ages. Study information: When template switching was applied, about one barcoded beta molecule was captured per two T cells.

Then a second PCR, running roughly 7 to 11 cycles, was carried out with a sample-barcoded 5' primer and a J-beta primer mix. TCRdb re-called the 5' RACE reads through MiXCR, storing one row per CDR3 protein. The repertoire holds about 1.4 million distinct CDR3 sequences, roughly 64% seen once, with about 6.7% in the top ten. Germline CDR1 and CDR2: LGHNA and YSLEER. The V and J ends lost 3 bases and 1 base respectively, with 9 bases between them. The CDR3 is 14 amino acids. The source material was blood. The source of this sequence is a man between 18 and 35 years old in good health. The rearrangement uses TRBV4-3 and TRBJ1-1; D gene unclear. CDR3 nucleotides: TGCGCCAGCAGCCAGCTACAGAGGAACACTGAAGCTTTCTTT. Translating it yields CASSQLQRNTEAFF.